Sequencing of this T cell receptor beta chain was carried out in a study of blood T cell repertoires in COVID-19. On the study more broadly: The samples span acute and convalescent COVID-19 from the United States, Italy and Spain. T cells, B-cell-depleted T cells, or PBMCs supplied cDNA or gDNA.

This CDR3 has 14 amino acids. Authors' processing steps: Estimation of nucleated cell counts relied on the amplification of reference gene primers. Only in-frame clones appear in the TCRdb table, and some are missing; sequencing was by immunoSEQ multiplex PCR. That table is the source of V, J and clone size, and D and trimming were worked out from the DNA. The sample contains roughly 200,000 clones, over 75% of which appear only once. The origin of this receptor is a man aged 45-65 years with acute or convalescent COVID-19. The V and J genes are TRBV21-1 and TRBJ2-2; the table's D call, TRBD1, was not checked against the DNA. TRBV21-1 is given as a pseudogene. Source material: peripheral blood. DNA of the CDR3: TGTGCCAGCAGTAACAGAAAGAACACCGGGGAGCTGTTTTTT. Protein: CASSNRKNTGELFF.